This TCR beta chain was sequenced in a study of blood T cell repertoires in COVID-19. J gave up 3 bases and V 1 base, and 6 bases lay outside the gene matches. Germline V CDR1 and CDR2: MNHEY, SMNVEV (reference sequence). The CDR3 runs to 16 residues. Per the original data handling: Estimation of nucleated cell counts relied on the amplification of reference gene primers. Measured with immunoSEQ multiplex PCR; TCRdb has only the in-frame clones, and not every one. D and trimming were read from the DNA, whereas the V and J calls and clone size are those reported in that table. The table shows some 330,000 clones, with 88% occurring only once.

The TCR sequence derives from a woman aged 45-60 years with active or convalescent COVID-19. This rearrangement joins TRBV27 to TRBJ1-5; the match to TRBD1 covers 7 bases. Sequenced: peripheral blood. CDR3 DNA sequence: TGTGCCAGCAGTTTATACGGGGACAGCCCCAATCAGCCCCAGCATTTT. It specifies CASSLYGDSPNQPQHF.